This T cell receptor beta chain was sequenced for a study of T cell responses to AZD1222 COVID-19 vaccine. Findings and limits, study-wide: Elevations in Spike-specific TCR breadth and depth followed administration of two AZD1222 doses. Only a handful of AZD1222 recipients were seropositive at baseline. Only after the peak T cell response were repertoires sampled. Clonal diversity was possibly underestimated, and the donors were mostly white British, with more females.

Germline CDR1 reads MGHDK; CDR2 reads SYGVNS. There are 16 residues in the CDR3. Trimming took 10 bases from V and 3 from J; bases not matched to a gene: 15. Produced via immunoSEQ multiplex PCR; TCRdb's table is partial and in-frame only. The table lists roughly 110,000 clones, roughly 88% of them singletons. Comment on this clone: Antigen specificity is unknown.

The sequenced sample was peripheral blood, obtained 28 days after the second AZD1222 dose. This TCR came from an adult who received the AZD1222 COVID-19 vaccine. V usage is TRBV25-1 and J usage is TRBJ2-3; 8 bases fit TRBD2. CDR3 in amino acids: CATTRQERGLTDTQYF. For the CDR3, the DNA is TGTGCCACCACCCGGCAGGAGCGGGGGCTGACAGATACGCAGTATTTT.